One sample yielded the 9 T cell receptor beta chains listed below, sequenced in a study of T cell responses to AZD1222 COVID-19 vaccine. Using immunoSEQ multiplex PCR, the repertoire was profiled, and TCRdb retains in-frame clones only, with some absent. The table includes approximately 130,000 clones, 80% to 95% detected once. The specimen was peripheral blood, collected on day 0 of AZD1222 vaccination. These receptors were taken from an adult in good health.

The rearrangement uses TRBV2 and TRBJ1-3; TRBD1 is a possible D gene (6 bases). The CDR3 loop spans 17 amino acids. Trimming removed 2 bases from V and 5 bases from J, with 19 bases in between. Germline CDR1 reads SNHLY; CDR2 reads FYNNEI. The CDR3 is CASSERALGGARNTIYF. DNA for the CDR3: TGTGCCAGCAGTGAAAGGGCCTTGGGGGGGGCAAGAAACACCATATATTTT.

The chain is built from TRBV7-9 and TRBJ1-1, with D hard to call. V shed 6 bases and J shed 7 bases, with 12 bases lying between them. This CDR3 has 12 residues. CDR1 is SEHNR, CDR2 FQNEAQ, per germline (reference sequence). The CDR3 DNA follows: TGTGCCAGCAGTTCACTCCGACGTGAAGCTTTCTTT. Amino acid sequence: CASSSLRREAFF.

This rearrangement joins TRBV28 to TRBJ1-2; D is uncertain. The CDR3 covers 13 residues. V was pared by 4 bases and J by 4 bases, with 10 bases between. CDR1 is MDHEN, CDR2 SYDVKM, per germline. The CDR3 loop reads CASSYGRSYGYTF. The CDR3 region has the DNA TGTGCCAGCAGTTATGGACGGTCCTATGGCTACACCTTC.

The chain combines TRBV28 with TRBJ2-5, with 7 bases identical to TRBD2. Losses at the gene ends were 4 bases for V and 5 bases for J; bases not matched to a gene: 10. The CDR3 extends over 15 amino acids. Germline V lookup: CDR1 MDHEN, CDR2 SYDVKM. CDR3 coding DNA: TGTGCCAGCAGTTCCCCTGGGGAGGGGCCGGAGACCCAGTACTTC. Residues: CASSSPGEGPETQYF.

CDR3 bases: TGTGCCAGCAGCTTGAACAGGGGGCAAGGAAACACCATATATTTT. Its translation is CASSLNRGQGNTIYF. This chain joins TRBV5-5 and TRBJ1-3; 9 nucleotides agree with TRBD1. Germline values: CDR1 SGHKS, CDR2 YYEKEE (reference sequence). This CDR3 spans 15 amino acids. Trimming took 1 base from V and 4 from J; bases not matched to a gene: 3. The full variable domain, completed using reference TRBV5-5 and TRBJ1-3, is DAGVTQSPTHLIKTRGQQVTLRCSPISGHKSVSWYQQVLGQGPQFIFQYYEKEERGRGNFPDRFSARQFPNYSSELNVNALLLGDSALYLCASSLNRGQGNTIYFGEGSWLTVV.

This rearrangement joins TRBV3-1 (or the pseudogene TRBV3-2) to TRBJ2-2; D call uncertain. This CDR3 comprises 13 residues. The V gene's germline CDR1 is LGHDT and CDR2 YNNKEL (reference sequence). The V end was cut by 0 bases, the J end by 6 bases, with 5 bases between. The CDR3 DNA reads as TGTGCCAGCAGCCAAGATTTTGCCGGGGAGCTGTTTTTT. Amino acid sequence: CASSQDFAGELFF.

The V call is TRBV28, the J call TRBJ1-2, with a tentative D call TRBD1 (6 bases). Per the germline V gene, CDR1 is MDHEN and CDR2 is SYDVKM. CDR3 length: 14 residues. V dropped 2 bases and J dropped 4 bases, with 11 bases sitting between them. DNA of the CDR3: TGTGCCAGCAGTTTACAGACAGGACTCTATGGCTACACCTTC. Translating it yields CASSLQTGLYGYTF.

This clone was counted a few times. The V call is TRBV3-1 (or the pseudogene TRBV3-2), the J call TRBJ2-7, with unresolved D. The V end was cut by 2 bases, the J end by 3 bases, with 5 bases between. This CDR3 is 12 amino acids long. From germline, CDR1 is LGHDT and CDR2 YNNKEL (reference sequence). The chain's CDR3 is CASSQTFYEQYF. The CDR3, as DNA: TGTGCCAGCAGCCAAACTTTCTACGAGCAGTACTTC.

The V call is TRBV6-2 or TRBV6-3, the J call TRBJ1-5, with D unresolved. The CDR3 has 16 residues. The ends were cut back, 0 bases at V and 2 bases at J, with 11 bases in the middle. Per germline, CDR1 MNHEY and CDR2 SVGEGT. CDR3 DNA sequence: TGTGCCAGCAGTTACTCGTCGAGAGCTGGCAATCAGCCCCAGCATTTT. Translating gives CASSYSSRAGNQPQHF.